The next 5 T cell receptor beta chains were all read from a single sample in a study of chemoradiotherapy in HPV16-positive cancers. The table came from immunoSEQ multiplex PCR; TCRdb's copy has only in-frame clones and leaves some out. The profile shows 35,000 to 45,000 clones, roughly 77% of them singletons. The starting material was blood, obtained from a patient who underwent chemoradiotherapy. The receptors come from a human donor with HPV-associated anogenital cancer.

The chain has TRBV7-6 and TRBJ2-7; D ambiguous. The CDR3 sequence is 13 residues long. Germline lookup yields CDR1 SGHVS and CDR2 FNYEAQ. Trimming left V 6 bases short and J 1 base short, with 10 bases between. CDR3: CASSSTPSYEQYF. In nucleotides, the CDR3 is TGTGCCAGCAGTTCTACACCATCCTACGAGCAGTACTTC.

This rearrangement joins TRBV7-9 to TRBJ2-7; D is undetermined. V shed 5 bases and J shed 4 bases, with 12 bases lying between them. The CDR3 loop spans 13 amino acids. Per germline, CDR1 SEHNR and CDR2 FQNEAQ (reference sequence). In DNA form, the CDR3 reads TGTGCCAGCAGCCCGGGTCGGTTTTACGAGCAGTACTTC. As protein: CASSPGRFYEQYF.

This chain uses TRBV19 with TRBJ1-5; no firm D call. V lost 0 bases and J 5 bases, leaving 20 bases between the germline ends. The length of the CDR3 is 18 residues. Looked up from germline, CDR1 is LNHDA and CDR2 is SQIVND (reference sequence). The CDR3 DNA reads as TGTGCCAGTAGTATAGATCGGGATCGCGGGGAGGACGATCAGCCCCAGCATTTT. Translated, it gives CASSIDRDRGEDDQPQHF.

This rearrangement joins TRBV28 to TRBJ2-7; D is possibly TRBD1 (6 bases). V was trimmed by 5 bases and J by 0 bases, leaving 20 bases between them. The CDR3 runs 17 residues. Germline V gene sequence: CDR1 MDHEN, CDR2 SYDVKM. The CDR3 protein is CASSQSKGVTYSYEQYF. Here the CDR3 DNA reads TGTGCCAGCAGTCAAAGCAAGGGGGTGACCTACTCCTACGAGCAGTACTTC.

Only a few counts were recorded for this clone. V is TRBV7-7 and J is TRBJ2-7; 7 nucleotides match TRBD1. The junction had 3 bases not matched to a gene; V was cut back by 1 base and J by 0 bases. The CDR3 is 15 residues long. CDR1 SSHAT and CDR2 FNYEAQ come from the germline V gene (reference sequence). The CDR3 region is CASSLVGTDSYEQYF. The CDR3 DNA sequence: TGTGCCAGCAGCTTAGTCGGGACAGACTCCTACGAGCAGTACTTC.